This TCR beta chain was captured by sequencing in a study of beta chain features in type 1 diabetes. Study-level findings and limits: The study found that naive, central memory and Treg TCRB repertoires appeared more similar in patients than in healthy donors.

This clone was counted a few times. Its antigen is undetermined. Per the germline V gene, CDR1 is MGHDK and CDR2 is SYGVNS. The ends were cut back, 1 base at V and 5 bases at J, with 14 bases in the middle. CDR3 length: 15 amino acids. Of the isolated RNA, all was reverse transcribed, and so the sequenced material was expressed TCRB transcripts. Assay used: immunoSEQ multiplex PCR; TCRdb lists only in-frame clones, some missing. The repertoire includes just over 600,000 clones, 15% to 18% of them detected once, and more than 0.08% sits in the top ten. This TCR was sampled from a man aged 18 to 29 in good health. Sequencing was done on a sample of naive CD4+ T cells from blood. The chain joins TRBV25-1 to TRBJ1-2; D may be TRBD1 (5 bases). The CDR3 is CASSEFGQGVYGYTF. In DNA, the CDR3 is TGTGCCAGCAGTGAATTTGGGCAGGGAGTTTATGGCTACACCTTC.